Below, 9 T cell receptor beta chains from the same sample are listed, as sequenced in a study of shared clonotypes between healthy human individuals. Clones were read by immunoSEQ multiplex PCR, and TCRdb kept only the in-frame ones, dropping some. This sample has about 2,100,000 clones; 85% to 95% occur once, and the top ten carry approximately 1.7%. Cells designated naive CD8 were CD45RO-negative and were positively selected for CCR7, with terminally differentiated effector memory CD45RA+ cells excluded. The material sequenced was naive CD8+ T cells from PBMCs. These receptors were obtained from a man younger than 30 in good health. Some clones in this sample may be carry-over from other donors' samples.

V gene TRBV27 combines with J gene TRBJ1-1; tentative D call: TRBD1 (5 bases). The CDR3 has 15 residues. Per the germline V gene, CDR1 is MNHEY and CDR2 is SMNVEV (reference sequence). Trimming stripped 3 bases from V and 0 bases from J, with 11 bases between. The CDR3 region has the DNA TGTGCCAGCAGTTTCTATACAGGTTTGAACACTGAAGCTTTCTTT. It is translated as CASSFYTGLNTEAFF.

The V call is TRBV23-1, the J call TRBJ2-7; D assignment may be TRBD1 or TRBD2 (5 bases each). TRBV23-1 is designated an ORF whose function remains uncertain. The CDR3 runs to 15 residues. Between the trimmed V and J ends, which lost 8 bases and 0 bases, there was a span of 17 bases. The CDR3 spells CASLPGAPGSYEQYF. CDR3 DNA: TGCGCCAGCCTTCCCGGGGCCCCCGGCTCCTACGAGCAGTACTTC.

This chain connects TRBV11-2 to TRBJ2-7; D is undetermined. From germline, CDR1 is SGHAT and CDR2 FQNNGV. The V end was cut by 5 bases, the J end by 3 bases, with 5 bases between. The CDR3 totals 11 residues. The CDR3 DNA reads TGTGCCAGCAGCACCTACTACGAGCAGTACTTC. Protein sequence: CASSTYYEQYF.

This chain links TRBV10-2 with TRBJ2-7; D tentatively fits TRBD1 or TRBD2 (7 bases each). The CDR3 spans 19 residues. CDR1 and CDR2 from the germline V gene are WSHSY and SAAADI. The V gene lost 0 bases and the J gene lost 0 bases, with 21 bases spanning the gap. As DNA, the CDR3 is TGCGCCAGCAGTGAGTCGTACGCCCCGGGGGGACAGCTCTCCTACGAGCAGTACTTC. Amino acids: CASSESYAPGGQLSYEQYF.

The V and J genes are TRBV9 and TRBJ2-7; 10 bases map to TRBD2. CDR1 is SGDLS and CDR2 is YYNGEE in the germline V gene. V lost 3 bases, J lost 4 bases, and 7 bases stayed unmatched. CDR3 length: 15 amino acids. The CDR3 nucleotides are TGTGCCAGCAGCGCAAGCGGGAGGGCCTTTTACGAGCAGTACTTC. This translates into CASSASGRAFYEQYF.

Worth noting for this clone: The sample has other DNA sequences that encode this CDR3 too. This CDR3 reads CSVGGGYTF. CDR3 bases: TGCAGCGTCGGAGGTGGCTACACCTTC. J is TRBJ1-2 and V is TRBV29-1; D ambiguous. V lost 6 bases to trimming and J lost 7 bases, with 6 bases between them. CDR3 length: 9 amino acids. The germline V gene has CDR1 SQVTM and CDR2 ANQGSEA.

This chain uses TRBV28 with TRBJ1-1, with D unresolved. CDR1 is MDHEN and CDR2 is SYDVKM in the germline V gene. This CDR3 has 16 residues. V was pared by 6 bases and J by 4 bases, with 21 bases between. The DNA of the CDR3 is TGTGCCAGCAGCACCCCCAAGGACCTGAGGAGCACTGAAGCTTTCTTT. Translation: CASSTPKDLRSTEAFF.

V gene TRBV4-2 combines with J gene TRBJ2-7; perhaps TRBD2 as D (5 bases). The ends were cut back, 0 bases at V and 3 bases at J, with 15 bases in the middle. The CDR3 runs to 16 residues. Germline CDR1 reads LGHNA; CDR2 reads YNFKEQ. The CDR3 protein is CASSQEYKRKDYEQYF. The CDR3 DNA reads as TGTGCCAGCAGCCAAGAGTATAAGCGGAAGGACTACGAGCAGTACTTC.

The CDR3 DNA reads as TGTGCCAGCAGCGGACCGCCGACCTACGAGCAGTACTTC. It is translated as CASSGPPTYEQYF. The chain is built from TRBV9 and TRBJ2-7; the D is unclear. This CDR3 is 13 amino acids long. V lost 3 bases to trimming and J lost 2 bases, with 9 bases between them. Germline-derived CDR1 and CDR2 are SGDLS and YYNGEE.